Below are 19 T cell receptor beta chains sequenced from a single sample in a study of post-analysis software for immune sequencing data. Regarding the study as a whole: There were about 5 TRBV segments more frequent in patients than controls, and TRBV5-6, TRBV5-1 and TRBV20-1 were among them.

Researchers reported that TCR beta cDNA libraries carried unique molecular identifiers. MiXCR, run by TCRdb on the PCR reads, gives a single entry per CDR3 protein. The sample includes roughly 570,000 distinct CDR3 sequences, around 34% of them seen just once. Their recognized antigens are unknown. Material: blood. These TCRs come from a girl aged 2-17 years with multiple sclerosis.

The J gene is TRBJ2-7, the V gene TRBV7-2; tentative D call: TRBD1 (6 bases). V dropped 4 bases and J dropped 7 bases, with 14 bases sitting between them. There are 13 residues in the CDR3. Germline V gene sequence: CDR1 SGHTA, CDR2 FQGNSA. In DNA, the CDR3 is TGTGCCAGCAGCTCGCAACAGGGTTTGGAGCAGTACTTC. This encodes CASSSQQGLEQYF.

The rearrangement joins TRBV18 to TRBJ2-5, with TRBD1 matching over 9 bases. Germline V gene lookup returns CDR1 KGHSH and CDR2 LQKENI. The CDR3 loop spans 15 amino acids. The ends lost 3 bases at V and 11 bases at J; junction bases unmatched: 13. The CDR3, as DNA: TGTGCCAGCTCACCTTCTCCTTGGACAGGGGAGGGGCAGTACTTC. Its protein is CASSPSPWTGEGQYF.

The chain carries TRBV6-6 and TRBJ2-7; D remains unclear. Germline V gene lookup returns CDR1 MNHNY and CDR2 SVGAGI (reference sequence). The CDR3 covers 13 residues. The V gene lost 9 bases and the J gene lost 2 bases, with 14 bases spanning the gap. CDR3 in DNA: TGTGCCAGTTTCTTACAAGTAACCTACGAGCAGTACTTC. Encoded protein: CASFLQVTYEQYF.

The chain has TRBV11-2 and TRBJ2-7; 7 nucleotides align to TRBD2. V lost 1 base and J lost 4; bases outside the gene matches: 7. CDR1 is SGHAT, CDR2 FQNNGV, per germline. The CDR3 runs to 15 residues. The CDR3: CASSLVGRGRYEQYF. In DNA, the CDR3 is TGTGCCAGCAGCTTAGTGGGGCGGGGGAGATACGAGCAGTACTTC.

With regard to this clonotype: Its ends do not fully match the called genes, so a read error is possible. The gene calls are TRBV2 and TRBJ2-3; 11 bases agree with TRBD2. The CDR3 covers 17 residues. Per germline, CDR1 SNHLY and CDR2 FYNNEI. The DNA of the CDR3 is TGTGCCGGCAGTGAATGGGCTAGCGGGGGGAACACAGATACGCAGTATTTT. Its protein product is CAGSEWASGGNTDTQYF. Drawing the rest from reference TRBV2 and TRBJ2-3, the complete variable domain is EPEVTQTPSHQVTQMGQEVILRCVPISNHLYFYWYRQILGQKVEFLVSFYNNEISEKSEIFDDQFSVERPDGSNFTLKIRSTKLEDSAMYFCAGSEWASGGNTDTQYFGPGTRLTVL.

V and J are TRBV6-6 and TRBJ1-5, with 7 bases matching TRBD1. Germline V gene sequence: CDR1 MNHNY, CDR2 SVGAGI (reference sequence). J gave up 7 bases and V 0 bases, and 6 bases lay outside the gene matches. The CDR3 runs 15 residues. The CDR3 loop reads CASSYSHQGGQPQHF. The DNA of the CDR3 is TGTGCCAGCAGTTACTCCCATCAGGGGGGACAGCCCCAGCATTTT.

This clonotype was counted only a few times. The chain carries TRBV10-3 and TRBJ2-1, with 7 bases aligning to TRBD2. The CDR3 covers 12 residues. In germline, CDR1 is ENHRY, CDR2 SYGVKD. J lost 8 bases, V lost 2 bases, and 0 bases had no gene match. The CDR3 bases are TGTGCCATCAGTGAGGCGGGGGATGAGCAGTTCTTC. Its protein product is CAISEAGDEQFF.

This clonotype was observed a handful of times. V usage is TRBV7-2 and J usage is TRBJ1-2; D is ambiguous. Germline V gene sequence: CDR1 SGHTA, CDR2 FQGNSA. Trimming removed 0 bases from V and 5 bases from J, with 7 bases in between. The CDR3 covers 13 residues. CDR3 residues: CASSLAEIYGYTF. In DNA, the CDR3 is TGTGCCAGCAGCTTAGCGGAAATTTATGGCTACACCTTC.

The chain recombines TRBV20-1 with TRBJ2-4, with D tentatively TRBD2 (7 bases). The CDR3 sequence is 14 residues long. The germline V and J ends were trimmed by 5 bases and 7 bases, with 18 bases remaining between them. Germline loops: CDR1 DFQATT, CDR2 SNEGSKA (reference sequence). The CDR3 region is CSAGPAGATNIQYF. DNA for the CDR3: TGCAGTGCTGGGCCGGCGGGGGCGACGAACATTCAGTACTTC.

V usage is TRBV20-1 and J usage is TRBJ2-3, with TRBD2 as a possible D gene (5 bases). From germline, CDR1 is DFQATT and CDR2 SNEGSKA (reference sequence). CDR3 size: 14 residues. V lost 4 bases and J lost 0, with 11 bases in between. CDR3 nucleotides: TGCAGTGCTACTAGCAGGTTTAGCACAGATACGCAGTATTTT. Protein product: CSATSRFSTDTQYF.

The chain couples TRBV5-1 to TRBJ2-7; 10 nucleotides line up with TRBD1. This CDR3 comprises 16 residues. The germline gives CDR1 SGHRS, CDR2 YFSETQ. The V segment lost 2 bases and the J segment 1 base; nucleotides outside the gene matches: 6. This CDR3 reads CASSLLGQGGSYEQYF. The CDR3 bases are TGCGCCAGCAGCTTACTCGGACAGGGGGGATCCTACGAGCAGTACTTC.

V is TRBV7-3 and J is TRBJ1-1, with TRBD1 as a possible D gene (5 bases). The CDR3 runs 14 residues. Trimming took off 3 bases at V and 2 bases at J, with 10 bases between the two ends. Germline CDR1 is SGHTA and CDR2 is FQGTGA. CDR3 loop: CASSFSGSNTEAFF. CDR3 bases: TGTGCCAGCAGCTTTTCAGGGTCAAACACTGAAGCTTTCTTT.

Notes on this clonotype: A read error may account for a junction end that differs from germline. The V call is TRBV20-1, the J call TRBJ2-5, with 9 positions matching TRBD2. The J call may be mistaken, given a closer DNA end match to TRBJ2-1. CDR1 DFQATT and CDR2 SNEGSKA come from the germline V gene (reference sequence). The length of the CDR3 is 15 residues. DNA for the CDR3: TGCAGTCCTAGTCTGGCTAGCGGGGCCCAAGAGACCCAGTTCTTC. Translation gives CSPSLASGAQETQFF.

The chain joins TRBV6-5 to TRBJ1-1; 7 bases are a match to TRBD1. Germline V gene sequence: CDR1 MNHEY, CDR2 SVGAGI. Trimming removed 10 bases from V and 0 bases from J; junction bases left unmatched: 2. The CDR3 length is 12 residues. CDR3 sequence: CATTGVNTEAFF. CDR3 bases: TGTGCCACCACAGGGGTGAACACTGAAGCTTTCTTT.

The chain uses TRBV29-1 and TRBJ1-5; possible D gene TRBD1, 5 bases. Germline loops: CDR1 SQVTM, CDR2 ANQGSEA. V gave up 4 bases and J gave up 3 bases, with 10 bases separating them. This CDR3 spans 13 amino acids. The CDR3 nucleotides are TGCAGCGTTGCACAGGAATACAATCAGCCCCAGCATTTT. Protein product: CSVAQEYNQPQHF.

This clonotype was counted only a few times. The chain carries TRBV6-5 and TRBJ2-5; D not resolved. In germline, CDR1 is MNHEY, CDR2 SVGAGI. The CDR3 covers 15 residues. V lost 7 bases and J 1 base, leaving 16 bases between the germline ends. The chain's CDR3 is CASKIGSAPQETQYF. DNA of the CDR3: TGTGCCAGCAAAATCGGGTCGGCCCCCCAAGAGACCCAGTACTTC.

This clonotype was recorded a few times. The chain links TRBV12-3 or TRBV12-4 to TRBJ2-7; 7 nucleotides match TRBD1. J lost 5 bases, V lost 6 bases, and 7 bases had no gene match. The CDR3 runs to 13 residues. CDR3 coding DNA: TGTGCCAGCAGAAAGACAGGGATCAACGAGCAGTACTTC. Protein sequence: CASRKTGINEQYF.

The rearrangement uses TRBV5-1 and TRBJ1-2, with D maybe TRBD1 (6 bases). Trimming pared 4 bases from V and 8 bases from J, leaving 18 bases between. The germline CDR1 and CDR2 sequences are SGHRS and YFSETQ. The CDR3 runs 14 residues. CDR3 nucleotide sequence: TGCGCCAGCAGCCCTGACAGGTTGAAGCAAGGCTACACCTTC. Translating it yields CASSPDRLKQGYTF.

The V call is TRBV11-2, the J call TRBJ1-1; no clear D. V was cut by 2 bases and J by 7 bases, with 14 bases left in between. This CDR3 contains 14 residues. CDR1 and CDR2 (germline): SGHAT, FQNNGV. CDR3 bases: TGTGCCAGCAGCTTAACGGTCGCGGGAGATGAAGCTTTCTTT. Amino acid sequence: CASSLTVAGDEAFF.